Presented here are 13 T cell receptor beta chains from one specimen sequenced in a study of blood T cells in healthy people across ages. It was with a sample-barcoded 5' primer and a J-beta primer mix that a second PCR of roughly 6 to 11 cycles was run. Each CDR3 protein gets one entry after TCRdb re-called the 5' RACE reads with MiXCR. The sample has 750,000 to 950,000 distinct CDR3 sequences, roughly 28% seen once. These data also featured in a second study, about T cells of mothers and their children.

Material: blood. The receptors were sampled from a woman in her forties in good health.

The table lists this clonotype with many counts. This chain uses TRBV5-1 with TRBJ2-7, with 9 nucleotides matching TRBD1. Germline V gives CDR1 SGHRS, CDR2 YFSETQ. The CDR3 runs 19 residues. Germline trimming cut 4 bases from V and 2 bases from J; bases unmatched to any gene: 19. The DNA of the CDR3 is TGCGCCAGCAGCAACCAACTTCCGGGACAGGGTTTTATTACCTACGAGCAGTACTTC. This encodes CASSNQLPGQGFITYEQYF.

Notes on this clonotype: Just one base apart from a much larger clone, this may be a read error. This chain joins TRBV3-1 and TRBJ2-1, with 9 bases fitting TRBD2. Germline-derived CDR1 and CDR2 are LGHDT and YNNKEL (reference sequence). Trimming removed 5 bases from V and 13 bases from J; junction bases left unmatched: 18. This CDR3 spans 16 amino acids. The CDR3 nucleotides read TGTGCCAGCAGCTCCTCTAGCGGGGACGCTCGTTTGACCCAGTTCTTC. Translated, it gives CASSSSSGDARLTQFF.

This clonotype was counted many times. The chain's CDR3 is CSVDSAGNTIYF. In DNA form, the CDR3 reads TGCAGCGTTGACAGTGCTGGAAACACCATATATTTT. This chain links TRBV29-1 with TRBJ1-3; D call uncertain. V lost 3 bases and J lost 2, with 5 bases in between. The CDR3 is 12 amino acids. Germline assignment: CDR1 SQVTM and CDR2 ANQGSEA.

The J gene is TRBJ2-1, the V gene TRBV20-1; D unresolved. The V gene's germline CDR1 is DFQATT and CDR2 SNEGSKA (reference sequence). The CDR3 loop spans 12 amino acids. Deletions cut 2 bases from V and 9 bases from J, with 11 bases between. CDR3: CSARFTSGEQFF. CDR3 in DNA: TGCAGTGCTAGATTTACCTCGGGTGAGCAGTTCTTC.

This clonotype occurred once. A much larger clone differs by one base, so this may be a read error. This rearrangement joins TRBV4-1 to TRBJ2-7; D might be TRBD1 or TRBD2, each matching 5 bases. Looked up from germline, CDR1 is MGHRA and CDR2 is YSYEKL. V lost 1 base, J lost 0 bases, and 13 bases lay in between. The CDR3 spans 16 residues. CDR3 sequence: CASSQGLGRISYEQYF. In nucleotides, the CDR3 is TGCGCCAGCAGCCAAGGTCTGGGACGGATCTCCTACGAGCAGTACTTC.

Points on this clonotype: A much larger clone lies one base from this, so it may be a read error. V and J are TRBV9 and TRBJ2-5, with no clear D. The CDR3 loop spans 12 amino acids. From germline, CDR1 is SGDLS and CDR2 YYNGEE. The CDR3, as DNA: TGTGCCAGCAGCGCTGGTGAAGAGGCCCAGTACTTC. This sequence encodes CASSAGEEAQYF.

The sample holds one count of this clonotype. The chain carries TRBV5-5 and TRBJ2-3; no clear D. Germline lookup yields CDR1 SGHKS and CDR2 YYEKEE (reference sequence). This CDR3 contains 15 residues. Trimming took off 4 bases at V and 2 bases at J, with 14 bases between the two ends. DNA of the CDR3: TGTGCCAGCAGCGATTCAGGCTCGTCCACAGATACGCAGTATTTT. This translates into CASSDSGSSTDTQYF.

The chain combines TRBV7-2 with TRBJ2-1; 10 bases are shared with TRBD2. This CDR3 contains 16 residues. Per germline, CDR1 SGHTA and CDR2 FQGNSA. V dropped 1 base and J dropped 6; count of bases not matched to a gene: 6. CDR3 loop: CASSLGVSGGTNEQFF. The CDR3 DNA is TGTGCCAGCAGCTTAGGAGTTAGCGGGGGGACCAATGAGCAGTTCTTC.

The CDR3 loop is CASSARGGTEAFF. DNA for the CDR3: TGTGCCAGCAGTGCCAGGGGTGGAACTGAAGCTTTCTTT. V usage is TRBV6-4 and J usage is TRBJ1-1; D is possibly TRBD1 (6 bases). Deletions cut 4 bases from V and 5 bases from J, with 11 bases between. There are 13 residues in the CDR3. Germline V lookup: CDR1 MRHNA, CDR2 SNTAGT.

The J gene is TRBJ2-4, the V gene TRBV19, with 7 bases identical to TRBD2. CDR1 is LNHDA and CDR2 is SQIVND in the germline V gene (reference sequence). The CDR3 is 16 residues long. V shed 3 bases and J 4 bases; nucleotides not matched to a gene: 9. The CDR3 here is CASSMGLADDKNIQYF. CDR3 bases: TGTGCCAGTAGTATGGGCCTAGCGGACGATAAAAACATTCAGTACTTC. Supplemented by reference TRBV19 and TRBJ2-4, the full variable domain reads DGGITQSPKYLFRKEGQNVTLSCEQNLNHDAMYWYRQDPGQGLRLIYYSQIVNDFQKGDIAEGYSVSREKKESFPLTVTSAQKNPTAFYLCASSMGLADDKNIQYFGAGTRLSVL.

This clonotype was observed at least ten times. The chain couples TRBV12-3 or TRBV12-4 to TRBJ2-7; D is perhaps TRBD2 (5 bases). This CDR3 contains 14 residues. Trimming took off 3 bases at V and 0 bases at J, with 9 bases between the two ends. The chain's CDR3 is CASSLASFSYEQYF. In DNA, the CDR3 is TGTGCCAGCAGTTTGGCTAGCTTCTCCTACGAGCAGTACTTC.

This chain joins TRBV27 and TRBJ1-5; D is perhaps TRBD1 (5 bases). The CDR3 length is 16 residues. V lost 8 bases and J 3 bases, leaving 20 bases between the germline ends. Per the germline V gene, CDR1 is MNHEY and CDR2 is SMNVEV (reference sequence). The CDR3 sequence: CASRPQGPVNNQPQHF. Here the CDR3 DNA reads TGTGCCAGCCGCCCTCAGGGTCCCGTGAACAATCAGCCCCAGCATTTT.

The sample holds many counts of this clonotype. The chain combines TRBV7-2 with TRBJ1-3; D is undetermined. The CDR3 has 13 residues. CDR1 is SGHTA, CDR2 FQGNSA, per germline. With 3 bases removed from V and 9 bases from J, the gap between germline ends came to 12 bases. The CDR3 is CASSFEGVGTIYF. DNA of the CDR3: TGTGCCAGCAGCTTCGAAGGAGTTGGCACCATATATTTT. Filled out from reference TRBV7-2 and TRBJ1-3, the complete variable domain reads GAGVSQSPSNKVTEKGKDVELRCDPISGHTALYWYRQSLGQGLEFLIYFQGNSAPDKSGLPSDRFSAERTGGSVSTLTIQRTQQEDSAVYLCASSFEGVGTIYFGEGSWLTVV.